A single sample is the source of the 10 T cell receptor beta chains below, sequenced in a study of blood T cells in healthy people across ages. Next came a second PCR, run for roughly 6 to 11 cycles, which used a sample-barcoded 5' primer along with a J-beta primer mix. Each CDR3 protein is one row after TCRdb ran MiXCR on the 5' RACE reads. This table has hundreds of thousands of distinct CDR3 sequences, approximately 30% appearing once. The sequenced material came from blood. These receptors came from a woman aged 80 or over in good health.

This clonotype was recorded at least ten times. The CDR3 loop is CASSLAVGNEKLFF. The CDR3 coding sequence is TGCGCCAGCAGCTTGGCCGTGGGGAATGAAAAACTGTTTTTT. V and J are TRBV5-1 and TRBJ1-4, with no clear D. Germline lookup yields CDR1 SGHRS and CDR2 YFSETQ. Trimming took off 0 bases at V and 5 bases at J, with 8 bases between the two ends. This CDR3 is 14 amino acids long.

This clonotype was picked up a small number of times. The CDR3 protein is CASDDHSSYNSPLHF. DNA for the CDR3: TGTGCCAGCGACGACCACAGCTCCTATAATTCACCCCTCCACTTT. The J gene is TRBJ1-6, the V gene TRBV6-1; no definite D call. Trimming stripped 8 bases from V and 0 bases from J, with 11 bases between. Germline V gene lookup returns CDR1 MNHNS and CDR2 SASEGT. The CDR3 sequence is 15 residues long.

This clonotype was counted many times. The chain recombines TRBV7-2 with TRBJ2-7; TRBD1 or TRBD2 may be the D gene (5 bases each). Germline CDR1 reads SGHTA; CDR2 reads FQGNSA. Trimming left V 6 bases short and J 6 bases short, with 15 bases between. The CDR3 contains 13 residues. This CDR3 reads CASRGDLGPEQYF. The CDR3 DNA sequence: TGTGCCAGCAGGGGGGACCTCGGTCCCGAGCAGTACTTC.

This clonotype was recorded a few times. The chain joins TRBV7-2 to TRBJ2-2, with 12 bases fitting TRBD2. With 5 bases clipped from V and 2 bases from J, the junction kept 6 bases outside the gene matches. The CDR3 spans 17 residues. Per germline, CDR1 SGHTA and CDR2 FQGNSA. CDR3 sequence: CASSDRTSGANTGELFF. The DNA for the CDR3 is TGTGCCAGCAGCGACCGGACTAGCGGGGCCAACACCGGGGAGCTGTTTTTT.

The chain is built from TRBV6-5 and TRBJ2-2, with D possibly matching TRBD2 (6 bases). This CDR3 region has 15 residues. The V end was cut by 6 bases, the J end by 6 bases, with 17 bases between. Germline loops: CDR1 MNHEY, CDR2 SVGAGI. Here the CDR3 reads CASRAGTWEPGELFF. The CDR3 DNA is TGTGCCAGCAGGGCCGGGACTTGGGAACCCGGGGAGCTGTTTTTT.

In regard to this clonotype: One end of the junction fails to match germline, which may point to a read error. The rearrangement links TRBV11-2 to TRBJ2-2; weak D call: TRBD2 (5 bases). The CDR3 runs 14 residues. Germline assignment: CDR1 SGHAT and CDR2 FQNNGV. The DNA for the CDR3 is TGTGCCAGCAGCTTAGAAGGGAACACCGGGGAGTTGTTTTTT. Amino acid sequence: CASSLEGNTGELFF.

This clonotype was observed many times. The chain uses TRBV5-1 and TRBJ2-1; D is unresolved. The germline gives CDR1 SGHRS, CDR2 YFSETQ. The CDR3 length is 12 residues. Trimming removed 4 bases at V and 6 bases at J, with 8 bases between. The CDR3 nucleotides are TGCGCCAGCAGCCATACTATCAATGAGCAGTTCTTC. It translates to CASSHTINEQFF.

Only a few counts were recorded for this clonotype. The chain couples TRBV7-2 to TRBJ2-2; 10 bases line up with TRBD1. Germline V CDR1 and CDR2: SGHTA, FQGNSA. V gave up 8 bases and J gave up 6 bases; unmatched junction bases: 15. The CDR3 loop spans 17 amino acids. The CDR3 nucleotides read TGTGCCAGCGCCGGGTGGGGGACAGGGGTATTTCCCGGGGAGCTGTTTTTT. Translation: CASAGWGTGVFPGELFF.

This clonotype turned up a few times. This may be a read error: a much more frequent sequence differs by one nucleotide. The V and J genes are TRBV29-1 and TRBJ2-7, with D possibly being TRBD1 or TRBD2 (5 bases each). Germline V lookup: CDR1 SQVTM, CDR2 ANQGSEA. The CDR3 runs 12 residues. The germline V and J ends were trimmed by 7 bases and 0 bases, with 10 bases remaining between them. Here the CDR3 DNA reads TGCAGCGGTGGGGACGGCTCCTACGAGCAGTACTTC. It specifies CSGGDGSYEQYF.

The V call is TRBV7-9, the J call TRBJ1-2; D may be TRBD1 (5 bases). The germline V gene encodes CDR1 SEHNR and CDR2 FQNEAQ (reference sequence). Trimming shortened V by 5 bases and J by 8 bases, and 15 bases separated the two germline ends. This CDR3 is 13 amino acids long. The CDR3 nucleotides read TGTGCCAGCAGCCCAAAGGGGTCAGGGGGCTACACCTTC. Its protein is CASSPKGSGGYTF.